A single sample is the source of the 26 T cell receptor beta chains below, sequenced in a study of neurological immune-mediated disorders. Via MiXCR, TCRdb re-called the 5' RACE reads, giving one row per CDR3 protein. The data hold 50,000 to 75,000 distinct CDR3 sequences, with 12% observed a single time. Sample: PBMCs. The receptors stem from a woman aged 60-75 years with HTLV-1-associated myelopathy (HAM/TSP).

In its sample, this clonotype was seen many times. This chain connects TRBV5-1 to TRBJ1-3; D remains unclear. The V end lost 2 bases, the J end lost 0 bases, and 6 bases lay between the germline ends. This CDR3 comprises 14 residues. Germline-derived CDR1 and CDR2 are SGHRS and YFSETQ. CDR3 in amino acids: CASSFANSGNTIYF. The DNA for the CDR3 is TGCGCCAGCAGCTTTGCCAACTCTGGAAACACCATATATTTT. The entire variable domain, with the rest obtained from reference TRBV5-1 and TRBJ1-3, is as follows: KAGVTQTPRYLIKTRGQQVTLSCSPISGHRSVSWYQQTPGQGLQFLFEYFSETQRNKGNFPGRFSGRQFSNSRSEMNVSTLELGDSALYLCASSFANSGNTIYFGEGSWLTVV.

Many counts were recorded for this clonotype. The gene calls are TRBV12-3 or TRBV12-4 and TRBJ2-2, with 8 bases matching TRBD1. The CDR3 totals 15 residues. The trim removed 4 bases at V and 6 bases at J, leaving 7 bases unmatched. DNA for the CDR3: TGTGCCAGCAGTTCATACAGGGGGGTCCCCGGGGAGCTGTTTTTT. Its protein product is CASSSYRGVPGELFF.

The DNA of the CDR3 is TGCAGTGCTAGAGATCGCCTAGCGGGAGGATATGAGCAGTTCTTC. Amino acid sequence: CSARDRLAGGYEQFF. This rearrangement joins TRBV20-1 to TRBJ2-1; 11 nucleotides match TRBD2. Per the germline V gene, CDR1 is DFQATT and CDR2 is SNEGSKA (reference sequence). CDR3 length: 15 amino acids. V was clipped by 0 bases and J by 8 bases; unmatched bases: 6.

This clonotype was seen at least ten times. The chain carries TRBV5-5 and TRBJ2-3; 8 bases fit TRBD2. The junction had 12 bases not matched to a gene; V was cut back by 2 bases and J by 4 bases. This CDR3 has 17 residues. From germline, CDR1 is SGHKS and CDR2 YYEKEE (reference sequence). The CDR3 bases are TGTGCCAGCAGCTTAAGCGGGAGTTTTAGTGTTCCAGATACGCAGTATTTT. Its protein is CASSLSGSFSVPDTQYF.

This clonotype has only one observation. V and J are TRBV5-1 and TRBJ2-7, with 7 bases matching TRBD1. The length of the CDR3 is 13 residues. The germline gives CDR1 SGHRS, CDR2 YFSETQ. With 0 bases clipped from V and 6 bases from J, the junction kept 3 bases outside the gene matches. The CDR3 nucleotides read TGCGCCAGCAGCTTGGGACAGGGTTTCGAGCAGTACTTC. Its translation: CASSLGQGFEQYF.

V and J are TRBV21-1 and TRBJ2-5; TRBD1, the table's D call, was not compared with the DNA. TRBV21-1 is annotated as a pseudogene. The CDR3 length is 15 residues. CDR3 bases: TGTGCCACCCTCTCAGGTGACAGGGTGCAGGTGACCCAGTACTTC. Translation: CATLSGDRVQVTQYF.

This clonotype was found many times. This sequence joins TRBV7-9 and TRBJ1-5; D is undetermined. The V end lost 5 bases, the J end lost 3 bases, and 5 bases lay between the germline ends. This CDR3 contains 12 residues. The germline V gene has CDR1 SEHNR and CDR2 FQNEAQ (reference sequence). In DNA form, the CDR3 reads TGTGCCAGCAGCCTCCCCAATCAGCCCCAGCATTTT. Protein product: CASSLPNQPQHF.

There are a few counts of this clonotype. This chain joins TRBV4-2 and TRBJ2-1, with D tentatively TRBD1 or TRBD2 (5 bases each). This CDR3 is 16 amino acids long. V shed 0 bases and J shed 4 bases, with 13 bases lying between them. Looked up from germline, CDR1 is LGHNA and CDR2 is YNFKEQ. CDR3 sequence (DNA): TGTGCCAGCAGCCAAGAATCGGGGCGGATTTACAATGAGCAGTTCTTC. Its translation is CASSQESGRIYNEQFF.

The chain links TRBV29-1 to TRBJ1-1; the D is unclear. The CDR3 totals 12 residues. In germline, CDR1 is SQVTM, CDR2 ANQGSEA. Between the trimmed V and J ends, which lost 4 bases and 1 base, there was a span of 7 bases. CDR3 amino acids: CSVAESNTEAFF. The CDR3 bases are TGCAGCGTTGCAGAGTCGAACACTGAAGCTTTCTTT.

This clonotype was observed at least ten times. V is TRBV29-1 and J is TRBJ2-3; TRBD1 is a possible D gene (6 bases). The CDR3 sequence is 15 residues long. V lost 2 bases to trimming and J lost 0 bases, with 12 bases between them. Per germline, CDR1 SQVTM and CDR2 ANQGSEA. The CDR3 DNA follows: TGCAGCGTTGAAAGGGACACCCTAAGCACAGATACGCAGTATTTT. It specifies CSVERDTLSTDTQYF.

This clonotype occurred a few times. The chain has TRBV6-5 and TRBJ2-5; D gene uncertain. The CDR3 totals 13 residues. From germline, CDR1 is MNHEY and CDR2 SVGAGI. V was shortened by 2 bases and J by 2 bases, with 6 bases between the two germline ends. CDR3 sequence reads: CASSYRLQETQYF. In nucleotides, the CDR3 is TGTGCCAGCAGTTACAGGTTACAAGAGACCCAGTACTTC.

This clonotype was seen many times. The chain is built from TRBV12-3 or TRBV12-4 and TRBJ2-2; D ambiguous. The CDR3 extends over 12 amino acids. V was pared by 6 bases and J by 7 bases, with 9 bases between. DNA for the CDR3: TGTGCCAGCAGGGGTTTGGGCGGGGAGCTGTTTTTT. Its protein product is CASRGLGGELFF.

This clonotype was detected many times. Written as DNA, the CDR3 is TGCGCCAGCAGCCAAGGCCCTTTCAATTCACCCCTCCACTTT. Protein product: CASSQGPFNSPLHF. The chain employs TRBV4-1 and TRBJ1-6, with unresolved D. Germline V lookup: CDR1 MGHRA, CDR2 YSYEKL. V dropped 1 base and J dropped 7 bases, with 8 bases sitting between them. The CDR3 sequence is 14 residues long.

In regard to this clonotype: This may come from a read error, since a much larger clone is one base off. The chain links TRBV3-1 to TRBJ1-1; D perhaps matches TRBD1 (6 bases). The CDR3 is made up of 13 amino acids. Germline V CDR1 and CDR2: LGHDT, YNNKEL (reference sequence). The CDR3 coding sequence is TGTGCCAGCAGCCGAAAAGGGGACACTGAATCTTTCTTT. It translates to CASSRKGDTESFF.

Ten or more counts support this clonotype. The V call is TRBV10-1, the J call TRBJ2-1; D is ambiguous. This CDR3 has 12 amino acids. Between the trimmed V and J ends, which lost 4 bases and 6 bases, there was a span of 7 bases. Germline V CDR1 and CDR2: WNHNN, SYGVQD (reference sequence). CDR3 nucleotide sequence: TGCGCCAGCAGTGTCAACAGCAATGAGCAGTTCTTC. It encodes CASSVNSNEQFF.

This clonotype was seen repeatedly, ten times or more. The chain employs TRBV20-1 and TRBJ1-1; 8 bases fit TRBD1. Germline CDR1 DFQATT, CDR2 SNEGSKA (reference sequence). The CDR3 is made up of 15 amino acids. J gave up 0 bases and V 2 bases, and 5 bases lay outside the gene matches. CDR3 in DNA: TGCAGTGCTAGATCCAGGGGGCTTGTGAACACTGAAGCTTTCTTT. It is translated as CSARSRGLVNTEAFF.

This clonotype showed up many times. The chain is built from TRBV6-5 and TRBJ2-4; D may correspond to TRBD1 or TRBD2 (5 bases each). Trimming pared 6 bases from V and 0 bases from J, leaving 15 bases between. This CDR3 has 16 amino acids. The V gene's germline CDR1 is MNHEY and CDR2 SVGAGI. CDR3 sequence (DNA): TGTGCCAGCAGCCCCCGGGGCCGAAAAGCCAAAAACATTCAGTACTTC. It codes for CASSPRGRKAKNIQYF.

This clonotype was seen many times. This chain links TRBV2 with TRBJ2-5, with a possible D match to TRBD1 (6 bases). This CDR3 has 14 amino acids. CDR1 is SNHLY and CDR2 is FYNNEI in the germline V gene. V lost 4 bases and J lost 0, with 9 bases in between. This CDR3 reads CASSGTEYQETQYF. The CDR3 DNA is TGTGCCAGCAGTGGGACAGAGTACCAAGAGACCCAGTACTTC.

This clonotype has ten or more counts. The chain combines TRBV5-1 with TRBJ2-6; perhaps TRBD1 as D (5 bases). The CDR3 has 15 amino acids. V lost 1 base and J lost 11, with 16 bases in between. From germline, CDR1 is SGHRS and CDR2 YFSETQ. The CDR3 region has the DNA TGCGCCAGCAGCTTGCAGGGTCCAAGTATAGACGTCCTGACTTTC. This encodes CASSLQGPSIDVLTF.

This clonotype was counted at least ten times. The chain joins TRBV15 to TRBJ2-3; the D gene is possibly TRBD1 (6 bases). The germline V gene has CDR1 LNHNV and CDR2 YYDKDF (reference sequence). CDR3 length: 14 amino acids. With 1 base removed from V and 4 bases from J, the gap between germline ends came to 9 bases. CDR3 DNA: TGTGCCACCAGCAGAGCTGGGGGCGCAGATACGCAGTATTTT. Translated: CATSRAGGADTQYF.

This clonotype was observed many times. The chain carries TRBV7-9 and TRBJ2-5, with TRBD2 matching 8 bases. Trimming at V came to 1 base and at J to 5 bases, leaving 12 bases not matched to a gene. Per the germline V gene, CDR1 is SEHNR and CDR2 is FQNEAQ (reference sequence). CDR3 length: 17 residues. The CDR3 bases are TGTGCCAGCAGCTTAGGTGGATTCAGCGGGAGAGGGGAGACCCAGTACTTC. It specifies CASSLGGFSGRGETQYF. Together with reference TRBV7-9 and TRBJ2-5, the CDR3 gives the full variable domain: DTGVSQNPRHKITKRGQNVTFRCDPISEHNRLYWYRQTLGQGPEFLTYFQNEAQLEKSRLLSDRFSAERPKGSFSTLEIQRTEQGDSAMYLCASSLGGFSGRGETQYFGPGTRLLVL.

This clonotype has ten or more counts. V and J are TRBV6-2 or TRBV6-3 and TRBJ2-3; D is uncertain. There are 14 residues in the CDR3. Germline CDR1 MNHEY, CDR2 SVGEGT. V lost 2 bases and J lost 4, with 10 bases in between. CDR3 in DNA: TGTGCCAGCAGTTACCGTGGCGCCCCAGATACGCAGTATTTT. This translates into CASSYRGAPDTQYF.

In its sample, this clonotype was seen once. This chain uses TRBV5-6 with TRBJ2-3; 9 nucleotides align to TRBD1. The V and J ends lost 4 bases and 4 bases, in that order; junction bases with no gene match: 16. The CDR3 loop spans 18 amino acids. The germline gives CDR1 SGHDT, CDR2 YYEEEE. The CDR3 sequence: CASSPFFVDRGEADTQYF. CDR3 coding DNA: TGTGCCAGCAGCCCTTTTTTTGTGGACAGGGGTGAAGCAGATACGCAGTATTTT. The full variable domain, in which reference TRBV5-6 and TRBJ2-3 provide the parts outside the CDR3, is DAGVTQSPTHLIKTRGQQVTLRCSPKSGHDTVSWYQQALGQGPQFIFQYYEEEERQRGNFPDRFSGHQFPNYSSELNVNALLLGDSALYLCASSPFFVDRGEADTQYFGPGTRLTVL.

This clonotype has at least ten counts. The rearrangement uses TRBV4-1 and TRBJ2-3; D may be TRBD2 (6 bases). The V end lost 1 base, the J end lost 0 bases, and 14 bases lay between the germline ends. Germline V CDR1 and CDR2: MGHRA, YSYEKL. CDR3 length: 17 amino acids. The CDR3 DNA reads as TGCGCCAGCAGCCAAGTGGGGGGTACAGAAAGCACAGATACGCAGTATTTT. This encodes CASSQVGGTESTDTQYF.

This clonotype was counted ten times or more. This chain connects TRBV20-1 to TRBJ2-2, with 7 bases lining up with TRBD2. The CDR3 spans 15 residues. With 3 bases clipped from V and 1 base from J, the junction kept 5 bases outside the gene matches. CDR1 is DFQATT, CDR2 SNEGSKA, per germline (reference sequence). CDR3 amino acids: CSASRLAENTGELFF. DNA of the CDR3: TGCAGTGCTAGTAGGCTAGCGGAGAACACCGGGGAGCTGTTTTTT.

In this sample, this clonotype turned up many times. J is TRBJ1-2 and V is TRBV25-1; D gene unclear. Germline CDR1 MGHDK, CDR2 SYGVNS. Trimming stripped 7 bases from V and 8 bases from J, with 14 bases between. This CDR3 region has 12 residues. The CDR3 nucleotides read TGTGCCAGCACCGCTGGGTTTATGGGCTACACCTTC. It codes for CASTAGFMGYTF.